The present T cell receptor (beta chain) was sequenced within a study of CD8+CD57+ T cells in acquired aplastic anemia (dated by TCRdb to the late 2010s). With respect to the entire study: A mean of about 3 ug of DNA, ranging from about 0.2 to 27.4 ug, was extracted from sorted CD4+ and CD8+ cells. For healthy donor samples, the average read count was about 10 million for CD4+ cells and 11.0 million for CD8+ cells. The investigation overall reported the following: Patients and healthy controls showed no significant difference in CD8+ Simpson's diversity (P=0.060). Around 28 CD8+ CDR3 sequences were found to be shared between patients and controls, but these sequences appeared to be highly expressed in patients and within the immunodominant clones of the patients.

In the case of this clonotype: Its cognate antigen has yet to be identified. The CDR3 ends on some other residue instead of the conserved phenylalanine or tryptophan, so this is likely a read error.

TCR beta VDJ combination and CDR3 sequence profiling used genomic DNA as the template. An Illumina HiSeq 2000 was used for TCR repertoire sequencing. As for the original processing: TRBV/TRBJ rearrangement plots, CDR3 size and DJ length profiles, and Simpson's diversity index were used to evaluate the repertoires. The most abundant DNA sequence in the deep sequencing data was defined as the immunodominant clone. CDR3 amino acid sequences were checked for sharing across subjects and were also compared against the VDJdb database and published repertoires. In TCRdb, the public reads were trimmed at Q25 with fastp and aligned with MiXCR, with productive beta chains retained. When rows share a CDR3 protein, they turn into one entry using the most common DNA and genes. TCRdb's processing, not the authors' own work, is the source of the V and J calls. In all, the sample holds about 190,000 distinct CDR3 sequences, and approximately 50% of those were seen once. The ten biggest clones cover approximately 16% of the sample.

The study deep-sequenced TCR repertoires of sorted CD4+ and CD8+ blood T cells from severe aplastic anemia patients and healthy subjects. Ficoll-Paque density gradient centrifugation was used to isolate peripheral blood mononuclear cells. Before DNA extraction, CD4+ and CD8+ T cells were sorted with FACS or magnetic beads. Trimming removed 6 bases from V and 8 bases from J, leaving 9 bases between the germline ends. Termini included, the CDR3 measures 11 amino acids. Only CDR3 DNA is held: 33 bases, read in frame from base 1. CDR1 and CDR2 are read off the germline V gene as SNHLY and FYNNEI. The chain is assembled from TRBV2 and TRBJ2-3; the D segment could be TRBD2, given 6 matching bases. The specimen was sorted CD4+, CD8+, or CD8+CD57+ T cells (not recorded which) from PBMCs. The clonotype comes from a human donor in good health, serving as a control. The DNA reads as follows: TGTGCCAGCAGGTCGACTAGTACGCAGTATCTT. Its coded protein is CASRSTSTQYL.